This T cell receptor beta chain is from a study of identical twins (dated by TCRdb to 2016 to 2017). Regarding the research as a whole: To test whether fetal clonotypes persist, the study used deep sequencing on TCR alpha and beta repertoires from monozygotic twins, unrelated adults of various ages, and cord blood. To rule out contamination, replicate twin experiments were performed at different times with different library preparation protocols. Study-wide conclusions, independent of this receptor: Recombination models systematically underestimated out-of-frame TCR alpha sharing in monozygotic twins but agreed with sharing between unrelated individuals. Out-of-frame TCR alpha sequences shared between twins showed an excess of low generation-probability sequences compared with coincidental sharing between unrelated individuals. Zero-insertion analyses could be partly confounded by invariant T cells such as MAIT and iNKT, although diverse VJ usage argued against such confounding for most clonotypes. In beta out-of-frame sequences, excess twin sharing was weaker, because having fewer shared sequences lowered the signal-to-noise ratio. Because the same donors could not be followed over many years, the conclusions relied on cross-sectional statistical analysis. Fewer insertions were carried by abundant cord blood beta clonotypes, a similar but weaker trend appeared in young adult naive repertoires, and no such trend appeared in memory repertoires.

From the cysteine up to the phenylalanine, the CDR3 has a length of 14 residues. CDR3 DNA only is kept here, 42 bases in frame from base 1. The V and J ends are trimmed by 2 bases and 8 bases, leaving 14 bases between them. As encoded in the germline V gene, CDR1 is SGHRS while CDR2 is YFSETQ. Libraries came from 5' RACE. TCRdb shows the sequencer as Illumina HiSeq 2000. A universal primer binding site was added through template switching, and the final cDNA carried a unique molecular identifier so that TCR cDNA molecules could be counted accurately. First-strand cDNA for TCR alpha and beta chains was synthesized from specific primers in the conserved constant-segment region. To control for contamination, each cDNA library was double barcoded with a SMART-Mk sample barcode plus Illumina barcodes. Two successive PCR steps introduced TruSeq adapter sequences along with Illumina sample barcodes. The TCR alpha and beta cDNA libraries were sequenced on the Illumina HiSeq platform using custom primers. In the source study's methods: Raw reads were processed with MiGEC to extract unique molecular identifiers, and MiXCR was used to determine CDR3 positions. Recombination models were inferred per individual with the repgenHMM and IGoR tools using an EM algorithm. Shared clonotype analysis was performed with the tcR package in R, normalizing sharing by the product of cloneset sizes. To study raw recombination free of thymic and clonal selection effects, out-of-frame nonproductive sequences were analyzed. The public sequencing data were trimmed at Q25 with fastp and processed into clonotypes with MiXCR by TCRdb, which kept only in-frame beta chains. Identical CDR3 proteins give one entry, which carries the most common genes and DNA. TCRdb, not the original authors, processed these V and J calls. The table for this sample lists about 460,000 distinct CDR3 sequences; over 12% of them were counted only once. In total, the top ten clones hold more than 0.5% of the sample.

Only healthy Caucasian donors were included. Three pairs of female monozygotic twins, all aged roughly 18 to 29 years, were included in the twin cohort. CD4+ and CD8+ T cell populations were isolated with positive isolation kits from Invitrogen. This clonotype was recorded a few times. There is no known antigen for this receptor. Base qualities are not recorded, but no much larger clone differs from it by a single base. This same sample was also taken into another study, of yellow fever vaccine responses in identical twins. Looking at the second paper: The T cell response to vaccination in identical twins was reported by the authors to appear partly convergent and partly personalized. The study precisely tracked vaccine-responding T cell clones in identical twins.

The receptor was derived from a woman aged 18 to 35 in good health. The chain is made from TRBV5-1 and TRBJ2-1, and possibly TRBD1, on 7 matching bases. Sample: CD4+ T cells sorted from blood. CDR3 loop: CASSFSGGRDEQFF. The DNA sequence is given as TGCGCCAGCAGCTTTTCAGGGGGGCGGGATGAGCAGTTCTTC.